This TCR beta chain was identified during a study of cytomegalovirus exposure and HLA in healthy donors. Study background: In an early release, HLA-typed donors contributed about 80 million unique TCR sequences. General study results and limits: A few V segments could not be told apart, such as TRBV6-2 and TRBV6-3, and were left out. According to a later analysis, most TCR beta chains associated with CMV appeared HLA-restricted.

This CDR3 is 16 amino acids long. CDR1 MGHRA and CDR2 YSYEKL come from the germline V gene. The ends were cut back, 1 base at V and 0 bases at J, with 10 bases in the middle. PCR primers comprised 60 Vbeta and 13 Jbeta primers. Generated by immunoSEQ multiplex PCR, the TCRdb table keeps only in-frame clones and is missing some. Of some 100,000 clones detected, 76% appear once; the ten largest clones hold more than 6%. This clone has only one observation. Its antigen is unknown. The sample comprised PBMCs. This chain links TRBV4-1 with TRBJ1-3, with D possibly matching TRBD1 (6 bases). The TCR originated in a woman between 45 and 60 years old in good health and CMV-seropositive. The CDR3 bases are TGCGCCAGCAGCCAAGGACAGGCCTTCTCTGGAAACACCATATATTTT. It translates to CASSQGQAFSGNTIYF.